What follows describes a single T cell receptor (beta chain). No antigen is known for it. The data are from a study of tumor-infiltrating lymphocytes in localized non-small cell lung cancer. Study details: Each patient gave resected tumor and non-adjacent uninvolved lung tissue. Whole-study results and caveats: Available tissue quantity limited TCR sequencing to a patient subset.

Clones were read by immunoSEQ multiplex PCR, and TCRdb kept only the in-frame ones, dropping some. The table shows 6,000 or so clones, with 76% occurring only once. Germline V gives CDR1 SQVTM, CDR2 ANQGSEA. V shed 7 bases, J shed 4 bases, and the junction held 15 bases outside the gene matches. CDR3 length: 16 residues. The chain links TRBV29-1 to TRBJ1-2, with 10 bases fitting TRBD1. Sequencing used lung tumor tissue. The sequence derives from a human donor with non-small cell lung cancer. CDR3 protein: CSDDGTGDRGGYGYTF. For the CDR3, the DNA is TGCAGCGACGACGGGACAGGGGATCGGGGGGGCTATGGCTACACCTTC.